This TCR beta chain emerged from a study of cytomegalovirus exposure and HLA in healthy donors. General study findings and limits: A missense variant in DCLRE1C was later tied to TCR beta V- and J-gene trimming. Sequence variants that were highly shared formed a cluster that was likely a sequencing artifact. Most TCRs appeared rarely, but some public TCRs recurred in many donors.

Primers: 60 Vbeta forward and 13 Jbeta reverse. Data came from immunoSEQ multiplex PCR; TCRdb stores just in-frame clones and leaves some out. The data show about 150,000 clones, about 85% seen once. The CDR3 runs 17 residues. Germline assignment: CDR1 MNHNS and CDR2 SASEGT. V was pared by 4 bases and J by 5 bases, with 14 bases of the junction left unmatched. With regard to this clone: Its specificity is not known.

The sequence came from a woman under 30 in good health and CMV-seronegative. The sequenced sample consisted of PBMCs. The rearrangement joins TRBV6-1 to TRBJ1-2; TRBD1 matches at 9 bases. The CDR3 region has the DNA TGTGCCAGCAGTGTTGGGTCTTACAGGGGGCCTTCTTATGGCTACACCTTC. Residues: CASSVGSYRGPSYGYTF.